Listed here is a single T cell receptor beta chain. Its antigen is undetermined. The trim removed 7 bases at V and 4 bases at J, leaving 9 bases unmatched. The length of the CDR3 is 17 residues. This sample stems from a study of T cells in Graves' hyperthyroidism and ophthalmopathy. General study results and limits: Classification by a 13 V-J model distinguished ophthalmopathy from stable hyperthyroidism.

TCR beta CDR3 sequences were amplified from RNA transcripts. An initial round of RT-PCR targeting the TCR CDR3 relied on the HTBI primer set. TCRdb fed the multiplex PCR reads into MiXCR, producing one record per CDR3 protein. The sample gives more than 550,000 distinct CDR3 sequences, around 19% of which show up once; about a sixth is in the top ten. These patients, aged 18 to 65, had recently diagnosed hyperthyroidism lasting under 2 months. Fresh 10 ml peripheral blood yielded PBMCs. This sequence joins TRBV12-3 or TRBV12-4 and TRBJ2-1; 14 bases line up with TRBD2. Sequencing input: blood. The sequence derives from a woman aged 45 to 65 with Graves' hyperthyroidism that later progressed to Graves' ophthalmopathy. As DNA, the CDR3 is TGTGCCAGCATCCAACAGACTAGCGGGGGGGGATACAATGAGCAGTTCTTC. Its protein product is CASIQQTSGGGYNEQFF.